Shown below are 6 T cell receptor beta chains from a single sample sequenced in a study of blood T cell repertoires in COVID-19. Repertoires were generated with immunoSEQ multiplex PCR, while TCRdb's copy carries only in-frame clones and drops some. The data show around 300,000 clones, about nine tenths seen once. The sequencing sample was made of peripheral blood. These receptors were collected from a woman in her forties who had recovered from COVID-19.

The chain recombines TRBV19 with TRBJ1-6; the match to TRBD1 covers 9 bases. Germline CDR1 is LNHDA and CDR2 is SQIVND (reference sequence). This CDR3 contains 15 residues. V dropped 4 bases and J dropped 8; count of bases not matched to a gene: 6. CDR3 region: CASSTGDRDDSPLHF. Written as DNA, the CDR3 is TGTGCCAGTAGTACGGGGGACAGGGATGATTCACCCCTCCACTTT.

The gene calls are TRBV24-1 and TRBJ2-3, with D possibly being TRBD2 (5 bases). The CDR3 consists of 14 residues. CDR1 and CDR2 from the germline V gene are KGHDR and SFDVKD. The V and J ends lost 5 bases and 2 bases respectively, with 10 bases between them. Here the CDR3 DNA reads TGTGCCACCAGTGTCGGGGATTACACAGATACGCAGTATTTT. Protein sequence: CATSVGDYTDTQYF.

This chain joins TRBV27 and TRBJ2-1, with 12 bases fitting TRBD2. V shed 3 bases and J 0 bases; nucleotides not matched to a gene: 3. The CDR3 has 17 amino acids. CDR1 and CDR2 from the germline V gene are MNHEY and SMNVEV (reference sequence). The CDR3 reads CASSFGLAGHSYNEQFF. CDR3 DNA sequence: TGTGCCAGCAGTTTTGGACTAGCGGGGCACTCCTACAATGAGCAGTTCTTC.

J is TRBJ1-5 and V is TRBV19; 9 nucleotides match TRBD1. Germline lookup yields CDR1 LNHDA and CDR2 SQIVND (reference sequence). This CDR3 has 15 residues. V shed 6 bases, J shed 6 bases, and the junction held 9 bases outside the gene matches. As DNA, the CDR3 is TGTGCCAGTAGCTCCGGGACAGGGCAAGGTCAGCCCCAGCATTTT. Protein sequence: CASSSGTGQGQPQHF.

V is TRBV7-3 and J is TRBJ2-5, with 10 bases aligning to TRBD1. CDR3 length equals 16 residues. Germline values: CDR1 SGHTA, CDR2 FQGTGA. V was clipped by 2 bases and J by 4 bases; unmatched bases: 7. CDR3 protein: CASSLGLRDRGETQYF. As DNA, the CDR3 is TGTGCCAGCAGCTTAGGGCTCCGGGACAGGGGAGAGACCCAGTACTTC.

The chain couples TRBV9 to TRBJ2-7; a possible D gene is TRBD2 (6 bases). The CDR3 has 13 residues. In germline, CDR1 is SGDLS, CDR2 YYNGEE. V was cut by 3 bases and J by 2 bases, with 9 bases left in between. CDR3 residues: CASSAPGAYEQYF. The CDR3 DNA reads TGTGCCAGCAGCGCCCCGGGAGCCTACGAGCAGTACTTC.